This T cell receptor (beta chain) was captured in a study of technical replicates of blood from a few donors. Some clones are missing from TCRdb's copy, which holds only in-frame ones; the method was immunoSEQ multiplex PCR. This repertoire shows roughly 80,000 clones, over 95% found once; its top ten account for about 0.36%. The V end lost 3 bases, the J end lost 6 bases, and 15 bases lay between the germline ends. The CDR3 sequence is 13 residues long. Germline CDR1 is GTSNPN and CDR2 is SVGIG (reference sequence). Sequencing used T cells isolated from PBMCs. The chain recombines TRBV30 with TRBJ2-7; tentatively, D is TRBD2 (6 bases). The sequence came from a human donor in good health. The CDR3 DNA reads TGTGCCTGGAGCTTGGGACTTGGCCCCGAGCAGTACTTC. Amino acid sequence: CAWSLGLGPEQYF. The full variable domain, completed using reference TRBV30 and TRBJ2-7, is SQTIHQWPATLVQPVGSPLSLECTVEGTSNPNLYWYRQAAGRGLQLLFYSVGIGQISSEVPQNLSASRPQDRQFILSSKKLLLSDSGFYLCAWSLGLGPEQYFGPGTRLTVT.